The rows below give T cell receptor beta chains drawn from one sample of a study of blood T cell repertoires in COVID-19. The repertoire was sequenced with immunoSEQ multiplex PCR; TCRdb's copy has only in-frame clones and lacks some. Of tens of thousands of clones listed, 70% to 80% were seen once; the top ten hold around 7%. The sequencing sample was made of peripheral blood. Receptors were obtained from a woman aged 55-75 years with acute or convalescent COVID-19. The CDR3 runs from the conserved cysteine through the conserved F or W. Each record gives: V gene, J gene, CDR3 protein.

>TRBV19|TRBJ2-3
CASSPGARGGSDTQYF
>TRBV24-1|TRBJ2-2
CATSETGGADTGELFF
>TRBV11-2|TRBJ1-2
CASSALTVLGYGYTF
>TRBV4-1|TRBJ1-6
CASSLQDRGQSPLHF
>TRBV5-6|TRBJ2-5
CASSWETETQYF
>TRBV12-2|TRBJ1-5
CASRLKERANQPQHF
>TRBV11-2|TRBJ1-1
CASSLGQGTTEAFF
>TRBV19|TRBJ2-6
CASSRTARSGANVLTF
>TRBV7-6|TRBJ2-7
CASSQTSGGVRSSYEQYF
>TRBV4-1|TRBJ2-4
CASSLGHKNIQYF
>TRBV6-5|TRBJ1-4
CASSYSIGQGNEKLFF
>TRBV4-1|TRBJ1-3
CASSQGESRSSGNTIYF
>TRBV2|TRBJ1-2
CASSEALTGQYGYTF
>TRBV5-5|TRBJ2-1
CASTPGSSSYNEQFF
>TRBV28|TRBJ2-5
CASSPPTSLQETQYF
>TRBV14|TRBJ1-1
CASTLTGEGGDTEAFF
>TRBV15|TRBJ1-3
CATSRAGYVGNTIYF
>TRBV11-2|TRBJ2-2
CASSHEAGGNTGELFF
>TRBV10-3|TRBJ2-7
CAISQAGTVTYEQYF
>TRBV19|TRBJ2-1
CASSRAGYNEQFF